Sequencing of this T cell receptor (beta chain) was carried out in a study of T cells in Graves' hyperthyroidism and ophthalmopathy. What was amplified from RNA transcripts were TCR beta CDR3 regions. HTBI primers drove first-round RT-PCR of the TCR CDR3. Via MiXCR, TCRdb re-called the multiplex PCR reads, giving one row per CDR3 protein. The data hold 300,000 to 400,000 distinct CDR3 sequences, with about 18% observed a single time. CDR1 and CDR2 from the germline V gene are MNHEY and SVGAGI. This CDR3 is built from 15 residues. The V end was cut by 0 bases, the J end by 0 bases, with 8 bases between. For Graves' hyperthyroidism to be stable, ophthalmopathy could not progress within 18 months. Diagnoses rested on clinical symptoms, serum thyroxine and TRAb, thyroid ultrasound and orbital computed tomography.

The sequence derives from a woman aged 45-65 years with Graves' hyperthyroidism. The chain couples TRBV6-5 to TRBJ2-5, with D possibly matching TRBD1 (6 bases). The material sequenced was blood. The CDR3: CASSYSRDNQETQYF. The CDR3, as DNA: TGTGCCAGCAGTTACTCCCGGGACAACCAAGAGACCCAGTACTTC.